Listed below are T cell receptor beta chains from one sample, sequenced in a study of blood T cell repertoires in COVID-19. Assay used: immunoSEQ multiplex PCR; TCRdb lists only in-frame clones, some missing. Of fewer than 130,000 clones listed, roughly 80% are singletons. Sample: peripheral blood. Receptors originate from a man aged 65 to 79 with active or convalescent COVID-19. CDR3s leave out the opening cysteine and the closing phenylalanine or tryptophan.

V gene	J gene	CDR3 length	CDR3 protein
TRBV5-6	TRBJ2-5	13	ASSTGLAGEETQY
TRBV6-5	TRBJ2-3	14	ASSYGLAGEGDTQY
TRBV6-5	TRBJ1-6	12	ASRGDRGNSPLH
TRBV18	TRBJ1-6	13	ASSPPTGVNSPLH
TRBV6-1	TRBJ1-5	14	ASSEQGAGTNQPQH
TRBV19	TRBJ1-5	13	ASSIGTVINQPQH
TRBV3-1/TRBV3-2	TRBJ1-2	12	ASSQDQGYGGYT
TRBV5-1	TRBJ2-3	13	ASSLSTKPTDTQY
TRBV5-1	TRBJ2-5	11	ASSLSGQETQY
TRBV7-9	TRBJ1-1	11	ASSLTGDTEAF
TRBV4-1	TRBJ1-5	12	ASSPPGPHQPQH
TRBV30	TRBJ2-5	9	AWTSQETQY
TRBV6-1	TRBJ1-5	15	ASSEETGGGLNQPQH
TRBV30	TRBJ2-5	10	AWTRQGETQY
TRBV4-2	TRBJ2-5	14	ASSLGLAGGQETQY
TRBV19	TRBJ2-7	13	ASTSALRGTNEQY
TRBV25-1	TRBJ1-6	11	ASSGQGNSPLH
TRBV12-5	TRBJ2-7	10	ASGFGSYEQY
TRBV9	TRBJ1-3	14	ASSVGSIGTGNTIY
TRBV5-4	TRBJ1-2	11	ASRSDRDYGYT